This T cell receptor beta chain was captured by sequencing in a study of beta chain features in type 1 diabetes. The study, taken as a whole, reports: An over-representation of cells with high TCR expression could result from cDNA sequencing.

The investigators reverse transcribed all of the isolated RNA, so they sequenced expressed TCRB transcripts. The study sequenced naive, central memory and regulatory T cell samples to an average of around 3.4 million reads. Data came from immunoSEQ multiplex PCR; TCRdb stores just in-frame clones and leaves some out. The sample contains about 620,000 clones, roughly a sixth of which appear only once. Sort purity for all populations was recorded as exceeding 98%. As for this clone: As yet, its antigen is unknown.

The origin of this receptor is a man younger than 35 in good health. The sample taken for sequencing was naive CD4+ T cells from blood.

CDR3 sequence: CASTVWGSSYNSPLHF. The CDR3 region has the DNA TGTGCCAGTACCGTCTGGGGGAGCTCCTATAATTCACCCCTCCACTTT. The rearrangement links TRBV19 to TRBJ1-6; D possibly corresponds to TRBD1 (5 bases). With 7 bases removed from V and 0 bases from J, the gap between germline ends came to 13 bases. Looked up from germline, CDR1 is LNHDA and CDR2 is SQIVND (reference sequence). The length of the CDR3 is 16 residues.